Listed here are 8 T cell receptor beta chains from one sample, sequenced in a study of long-term antiretroviral therapy in people with HIV. The assay used was immunoSEQ (version v3.0), run at survey level. Only in-frame clones appear in the TCRdb table, and some are missing; sequencing was by immunoSEQ multiplex PCR. The sample yields about 25,000 clones, 80% to 90% seen once. The source was unsorted PBMCs, collected 3 years after starting antiretroviral therapy. The receptors were gathered from a man in his late teens or twenties with HIV.

V is TRBV30 and J is TRBJ1-2; 10 bases are shared with TRBD1. V shed 1 base and J 7 bases; nucleotides not matched to a gene: 3. The germline gives CDR1 GTSNPN, CDR2 SVGIG (reference sequence). The CDR3 totals 13 residues. CDR3 in amino acids: CAWSGGQGPGYTF. As DNA, the CDR3 is TGTGCCTGGAGTGGGGGACAGGGGCCTGGCTACACCTTC.

The DNA for the CDR3 is TGTGCCACTAAAGGGGACATGGGCACCGGGGAGCTGTTTTTT. Protein: CATKGDMGTGELFF. The chain joins TRBV15 to TRBJ2-2, with a tentative D call TRBD1 (6 bases). The CDR3 sequence is 14 residues long. V shed 9 bases and J shed 4 bases, with 15 bases lying between them. Germline V lookup: CDR1 LNHNV, CDR2 YYDKDF (reference sequence).

CDR3 sequence (DNA): TGTGCCTGGAGTGTGTTCATGGCTGGCTACACCTTC. Its translation is CAWSVFMAGYTF. The J gene is TRBJ1-2, the V gene TRBV30; no clear D gene. There are 12 residues in the CDR3. Germline V gene sequence: CDR1 GTSNPN, CDR2 SVGIG (reference sequence). The V end lost 0 bases, the J end lost 7 bases, and 9 bases lay between the germline ends.

V and J are TRBV19 and TRBJ1-3; D gene uncertain. V lost 1 base and J lost 0, with 10 bases in between. The CDR3 spans 16 residues. Germline values: CDR1 LNHDA, CDR2 SQIVND (reference sequence). Here the CDR3 reads CASSIARANSGNTIYF. DNA of the CDR3: TGTGCCAGTAGTATAGCGAGGGCCAACTCTGGAAACACCATATATTTT.

The chain links TRBV2 to TRBJ2-2, with a weak D call TRBD2 (5 bases). Looked up from germline, CDR1 is SNHLY and CDR2 is FYNNEI. Between the trimmed V and J ends, which lost 8 bases and 1 base, there was a span of 5 bases. The length of the CDR3 is 12 residues. The DNA of the CDR3 is TGTGCCAGCGAGGGGAACACCGGGGAGCTGTTTTTT. Its protein is CASEGNTGELFF.

The chain couples TRBV7-9 to TRBJ2-3; D is uncertain. The length of the CDR3 is 12 residues. Germline CDR1 is SEHNR and CDR2 is FQNEAQ (reference sequence). Trimming took 5 bases from V and 5 from J, leaving 8 bases between them. The CDR3 coding sequence is TGTGCCAGCAGCCCCTTAGTAGATACGCAGTATTTT. It translates to CASSPLVDTQYF.

The V gene is TRBV19, the J gene TRBJ1-6; the D is unclear. This CDR3 contains 13 residues. Germline V CDR1 and CDR2: LNHDA, SQIVND (reference sequence). The germline V and J ends were trimmed by 3 bases and 7 bases, with 7 bases remaining between them. DNA for the CDR3: TGTGCCAGTAGTATCAAGGTGAATTCACCCCTCCACTTT. Amino acids: CASSIKVNSPLHF.

The chain has TRBV6-1 and TRBJ2-2; D may be TRBD1 or TRBD2 (5 bases each). The V and J ends lost 7 bases and 5 bases respectively, with 17 bases between them. The germline V gene has CDR1 MNHNS and CDR2 SASEGT. CDR3 size: 15 residues. CDR3 loop: CASIYSGSKTGELFF. The CDR3 coding sequence is TGTGCCAGCATCTATTCAGGGAGTAAAACCGGGGAGCTGTTTTTT.